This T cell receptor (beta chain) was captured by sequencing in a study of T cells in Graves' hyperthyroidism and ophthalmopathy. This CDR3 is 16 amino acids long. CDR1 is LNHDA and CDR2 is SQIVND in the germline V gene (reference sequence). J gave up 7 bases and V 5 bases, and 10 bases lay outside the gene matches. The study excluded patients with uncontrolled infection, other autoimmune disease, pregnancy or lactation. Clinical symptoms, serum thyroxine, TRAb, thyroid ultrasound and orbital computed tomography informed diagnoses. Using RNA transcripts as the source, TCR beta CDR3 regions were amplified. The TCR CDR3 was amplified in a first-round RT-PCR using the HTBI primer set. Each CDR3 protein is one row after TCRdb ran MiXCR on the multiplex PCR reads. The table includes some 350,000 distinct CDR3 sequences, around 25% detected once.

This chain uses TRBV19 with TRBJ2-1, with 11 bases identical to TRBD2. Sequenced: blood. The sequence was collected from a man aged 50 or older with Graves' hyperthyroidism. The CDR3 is CASSPGTSGIKNEQFF. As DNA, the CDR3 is TGTGCCAGTAGTCCCGGGACTAGCGGTATAAAGAATGAGCAGTTCTTC.